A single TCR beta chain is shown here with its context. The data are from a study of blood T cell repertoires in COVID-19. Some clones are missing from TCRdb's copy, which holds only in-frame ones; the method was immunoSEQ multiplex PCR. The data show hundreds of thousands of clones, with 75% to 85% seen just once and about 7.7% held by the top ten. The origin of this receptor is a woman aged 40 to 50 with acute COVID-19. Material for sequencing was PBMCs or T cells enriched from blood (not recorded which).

The CDR3 bases are TGTGCCAGCAGCCGATCTCCCAGGGGCCATGAGCAGTTCTTC. Encoded protein: CASSRSPRGHEQFF. This rearrangement joins TRBV27 to TRBJ2-1; D may be TRBD1 (6 bases). V was pared by 6 bases and J by 8 bases, with 17 bases between. The CDR3 has 14 amino acids. Per the germline V gene, CDR1 is MNHEY and CDR2 is SMNVEV (reference sequence).